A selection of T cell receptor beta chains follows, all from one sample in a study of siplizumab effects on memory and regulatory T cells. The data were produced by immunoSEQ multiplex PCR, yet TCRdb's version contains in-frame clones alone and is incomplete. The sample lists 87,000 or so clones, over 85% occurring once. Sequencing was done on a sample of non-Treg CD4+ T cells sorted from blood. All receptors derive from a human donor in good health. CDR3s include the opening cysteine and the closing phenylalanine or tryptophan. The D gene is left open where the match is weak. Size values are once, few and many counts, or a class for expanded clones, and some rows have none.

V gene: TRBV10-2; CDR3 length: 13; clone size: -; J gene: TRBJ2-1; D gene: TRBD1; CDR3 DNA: TGCGCCAGTAGGGACAGCTCCTACAATGAGCAGTTCTTC; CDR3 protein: CASRDSSYNEQFF
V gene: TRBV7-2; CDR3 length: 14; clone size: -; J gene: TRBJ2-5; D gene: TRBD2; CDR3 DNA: TGTGCCAGCAGCTCCCGGGGGGTCCAAGAGACCCAGTACTTC; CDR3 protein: CASSSRGVQETQYF
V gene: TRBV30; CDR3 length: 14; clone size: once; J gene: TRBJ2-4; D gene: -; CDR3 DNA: TGTGCCTGGAGGACTGCTGTAGCCAAAAACATTCAGTACTTC; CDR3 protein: CAWRTAVAKNIQYF
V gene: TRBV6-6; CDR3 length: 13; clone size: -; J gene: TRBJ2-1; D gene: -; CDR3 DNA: TGTGCCAGCAGACCCCCTCGGGCGTGGGAGCAGTTCTTC; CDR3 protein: CASRPPRAWEQFF
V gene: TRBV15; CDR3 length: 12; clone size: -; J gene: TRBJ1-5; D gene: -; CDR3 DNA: TGTGCCACCAGGTGGGAGAATCAGCCCCAGCATTTT; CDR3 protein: CATRWENQPQHF
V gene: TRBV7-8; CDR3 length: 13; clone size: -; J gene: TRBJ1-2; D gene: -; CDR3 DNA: TGTGCCAGCAGCTCCCTAGCTAACTATGGCTACACCTTC; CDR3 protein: CASSSLANYGYTF
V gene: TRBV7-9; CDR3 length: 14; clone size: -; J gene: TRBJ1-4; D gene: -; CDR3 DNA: TGTGCCAGCAACTTTCTCGGGACTAATGAAAAACTGTTTTTT; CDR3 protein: CASNFLGTNEKLFF
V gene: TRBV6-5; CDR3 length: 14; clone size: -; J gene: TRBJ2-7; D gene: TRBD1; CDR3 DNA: TGTGCCAGCAGTCCGCGGACAGGCCCCTACGAGCAGTACTTC; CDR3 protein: CASSPRTGPYEQYF
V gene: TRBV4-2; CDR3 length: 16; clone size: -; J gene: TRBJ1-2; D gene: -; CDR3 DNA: TGTGCCAGCAGCCAAGATCGGGGGGGGCAAGGCTATGGCTACACCTTC; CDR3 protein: CASSQDRGGQGYGYTF
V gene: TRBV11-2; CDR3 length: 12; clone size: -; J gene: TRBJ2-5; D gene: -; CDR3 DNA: TGTGCCAGCAGCTTAGGTTTAGAGACCCAGTACTTC; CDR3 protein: CASSLGLETQYF
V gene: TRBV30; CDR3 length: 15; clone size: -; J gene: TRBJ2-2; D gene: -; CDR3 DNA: TGTGCCTGGAGTCCCACCCCCCTAGGGACCGGGGAGCTGTTTTTT; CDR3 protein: CAWSPTPLGTGELFF